A single sample is the source of the 29 T cell receptor beta chains below, sequenced in a study of blood T cell repertoires in COVID-19. Method: immunoSEQ multiplex PCR; TCRdb's copy keeps in-frame clones and lacks some. The table lists about 280,000 clones, approximately 85% of them singletons. Sample: peripheral blood. The receptors shown here come from a man in his fifties with active or convalescent COVID-19.

The chain employs TRBV27 and TRBJ1-3; D is uncertain. Germline-derived CDR1 and CDR2 are MNHEY and SMNVEV (reference sequence). With 6 bases removed from V and 4 bases from J, the gap between germline ends came to 4 bases. The CDR3 runs to 11 residues. CDR3 residues: CASRTGNTIYF. The DNA for the CDR3 is TGTGCCAGCAGAACAGGAAACACCATATATTTT.

The CDR3 nucleotides read TGTGCCACCAGTGATAAGACTAGCGCGGAAGAGACCCAGTACTTC. The encoded protein is CATSDKTSAEETQYF. V is TRBV24-1 and J is TRBJ2-5; 8 bases are a match to TRBD2. Per the germline V gene, CDR1 is KGHDR and CDR2 is SFDVKD. The CDR3 consists of 15 residues. The trim removed 3 bases at V and 3 bases at J, leaving 5 bases unmatched.

The rearrangement uses TRBV27 and TRBJ2-7; 10 nucleotides match TRBD2. CDR3 size: 16 residues. The junction had 10 bases not matched to a gene; V was cut back by 4 bases and J by 4 bases. CDR1 is MNHEY, CDR2 SMNVEV, per germline (reference sequence). The CDR3 coding sequence is TGTGCCAGCAGTTCGCCCATCCTAGCGGGAGTTTACGAGCAGTACTTC. This codes for CASSSPILAGVYEQYF.

The chain uses TRBV24-1 and TRBJ1-2; TRBD1 matches 11 bases. The germline gives CDR1 KGHDR, CDR2 SFDVKD. The CDR3 totals 15 residues. The V and J ends lost 2 bases and 6 bases, in that order; junction bases with no gene match: 4. The CDR3 DNA is TGTGCCACCAGTGATTCACCGGACAGGGGGCATGGCTACACCTTC. This codes for CATSDSPDRGHGYTF.

V is TRBV18 and J is TRBJ2-2, with D possibly matching TRBD2 (5 bases). This CDR3 is built from 16 residues. Trimming removed 4 bases at V and 0 bases at J, with 12 bases between. Germline V gene data show CDR1 as KGHSH and CDR2 as LQKENI. CDR3 nucleotides: TGTGCCAGCTCACTCTATAGCGACTCGAACACCGGGGAGCTGTTTTTT. Its protein product is CASSLYSDSNTGELFF.

This clone has just one count. The chain has TRBV28 and TRBJ2-7; tentatively, D is TRBD2 (5 bases). Per germline, CDR1 MDHEN and CDR2 SYDVKM. The CDR3 totals 13 residues. The V end lost 7 bases, the J end lost 0 bases, and 10 bases lay between the germline ends. The CDR3 nucleotides read TGTGCCAGCAAGACGGGGAGCTCCTACGAGCAGTACTTC. This codes for CASKTGSSYEQYF.

This chain joins TRBV9 and TRBJ2-7; tentatively, D is TRBD2 (5 bases). Trimming shortened V by 0 bases and J by 5 bases, and 12 bases separated the two germline ends. Germline V lookup: CDR1 SGDLS, CDR2 YYNGEE. The CDR3 totals 14 residues. This CDR3 reads CASSVDGYGDEQYF. CDR3 DNA sequence: TGTGCCAGCAGCGTAGATGGGTACGGGGACGAGCAGTACTTC. Complete variable domain (other parts from reference TRBV9 and TRBJ2-7): DSGVTQTPKHLITATGQRVTLRCSPRSGDLSVYWYQQSLDQGLQFLIQYYNGEERAKGNILERFSAQQFPDLHSELNLSSLELGDSALYFCASSVDGYGDEQYFGPGTRLTVT.

The gene calls are TRBV9 and TRBJ2-3, with a weak D call TRBD2 (5 bases). This CDR3 spans 14 amino acids. Germline CDR1 SGDLS, CDR2 YYNGEE. V was shortened by 1 base and J by 2 bases, with 8 bases between the two germline ends. In DNA form, the CDR3 reads TGTGCCAGCAGCGTATCCGGGAACACAGATACGCAGTATTTT. It is translated as CASSVSGNTDTQYF.

The chain links TRBV1 to TRBJ2-3; the table names TRBD2, a call not compared with the DNA. TRBV1 is a pseudogene segment. CDR3 length equals 16 residues. This chain's CDR3 is CTSSQVLTSGQDTQYF. CDR3 in DNA: TGCACCAGCAGCCAAGTTTTGACTAGCGGCCAGGATACGCAGTATTTT.

This rearrangement joins TRBV30 to TRBJ2-3; 10 nucleotides agree with TRBD2. Germline CDR1 reads GTSNPN; CDR2 reads SVGIG (reference sequence). V was pared by 2 bases and J by 0 bases, with 14 bases of the junction left unmatched. The CDR3 spans 19 residues. CDR3 nucleotides: TGTGCCTGGAGTAGAATTCGACTAGCGGGCCAAACTAGCACAGATACGCAGTATTTT. It is translated as CAWSRIRLAGQTSTDTQYF.

The chain uses TRBV15 and TRBJ1-1; D gene unclear. The ends were cut back, 1 base at V and 5 bases at J, with 14 bases in the middle. This CDR3 region has 15 residues. CDR1 LNHNV and CDR2 YYDKDF come from the germline V gene (reference sequence). CDR3 nucleotides: TGTGCCACCAGCAGAGTGGAGGGAGGTGGTACTGAAGCTTTCTTT. Its translation: CATSRVEGGGTEAFF.

J is TRBJ2-2 and V is TRBV7-9; D may be TRBD2 (6 bases). There are 16 residues in the CDR3. V lost 6 bases to trimming and J lost 2 bases, with 16 bases between them. The V gene's germline CDR1 is SEHNR and CDR2 FQNEAQ (reference sequence). CDR3: CASRSRLGFNTGELFF. In nucleotides, the CDR3 is TGTGCCAGCAGGTCGCGACTAGGCTTCAACACCGGGGAGCTGTTTTTT.

This sequence joins TRBV5-1 and TRBJ2-2; the D gene is possibly TRBD1 (5 bases). Germline values: CDR1 SGHRS, CDR2 YFSETQ. This CDR3 is built from 14 residues. V was shortened by 4 bases and J by 5 bases, with 12 bases between the two germline ends. The CDR3 DNA is TGCGCCAGCAGCCGGACGGCAGGGACCGGGGAGCTGTTTTTT. It encodes CASSRTAGTGELFF.

V usage is TRBV28 and J usage is TRBJ2-5; D perhaps matches TRBD2 (6 bases). V lost 6 bases, J lost 5 bases, and 16 bases lay in between. The germline V gene encodes CDR1 MDHEN and CDR2 SYDVKM. CDR3 length: 14 amino acids. The CDR3 coding sequence is TGTGCCAGCAGGCGACTAGAGGTCGGGGAGACCCAGTACTTC. It encodes CASRRLEVGETQYF.

The chain recombines TRBV4-1 with TRBJ2-7; the D gene is possibly TRBD2 (5 bases). Germline V gene sequence: CDR1 MGHRA, CDR2 YSYEKL. CDR3 length: 17 residues. V gave up 4 bases and J gave up 4 bases, with 23 bases separating them. Written as DNA, the CDR3 is TGCGCCAGCAGCCCAATGCCCCTCGGGAAGGGTAATTACGAGCAGTACTTC. It translates to CASSPMPLGKGNYEQYF.

The V gene is TRBV4-1, the J gene TRBJ2-7, with D unresolved. This CDR3 is built from 13 residues. The germline V and J ends were trimmed by 4 bases and 7 bases, with 14 bases remaining between them. Germline CDR1 and CDR2: MGHRA and YSYEKL. CDR3 sequence (DNA): TGCGCCAGCAGCCGCAATCCTGCCGGGGAGCAGTACTTC. Amino acids: CASSRNPAGEQYF.

The CDR3 DNA follows: TGTGCCAGCAGCCGAGACGGGACAGGGATGGCTTTCTTT. It is translated as CASSRDGTGMAFF. The chain carries TRBV7-9 and TRBJ1-1, with 9 bases that match TRBD1. V was pared by 5 bases and J by 11 bases, with 9 bases of the junction left unmatched. The CDR3 is 13 amino acids. Germline V gene data show CDR1 as SEHNR and CDR2 as FQNEAQ (reference sequence).

The chain couples TRBV30 to TRBJ1-1; no clear D. The CDR3 runs to 14 residues. CDR1 and CDR2 (germline): GTSNPN, SVGIG (reference sequence). Trimming pared 3 bases from V and 2 bases from J, leaving 13 bases between. CDR3 bases: TGTGCCTGGAGGTTTGAGATTCTCAACACTGAAGCTTTCTTT. Residues: CAWRFEILNTEAFF.

The J gene is TRBJ2-2, the V gene TRBV29-1, with D possibly TRBD1 on 6 matching bases. Germline lookup yields CDR1 SQVTM and CDR2 ANQGSEA. The CDR3 contains 12 residues. The ends were cut back, 6 bases at V and 5 bases at J, with 10 bases in the middle. In DNA form, the CDR3 reads TGCAGCGTCCGGCAGGGGACCGGGGAGCTGTTTTTT. It encodes CSVRQGTGELFF.

The genes are TRBV30 and TRBJ2-1, with 9 bases fitting TRBD2. The CDR3 contains 13 residues. Per germline, CDR1 GTSNPN and CDR2 SVGIG (reference sequence). Trimming cost V 3 bases and J 6 bases; bases outside gene matches: 3. CDR3 region: CAWSWREGNEQFF. The CDR3 bases are TGTGCCTGGAGCTGGCGGGAGGGCAATGAGCAGTTCTTC.

A word on this clone: Other nucleotide sequences from this sample produce the same CDR3. The chain combines TRBV19 with TRBJ2-1, with TRBD2 matching 7 bases. CDR1 and CDR2 from the germline V gene are LNHDA and SQIVND (reference sequence). The CDR3 runs to 15 residues. With 5 bases clipped from V and 0 bases from J, the junction kept 4 bases outside the gene matches. The CDR3 DNA reads as TGTGCCAGTAGTTCTAGCGGTAGCTCCTACAATGAGCAGTTCTTC. This encodes CASSSSGSSYNEQFF.

The chain recombines TRBV9 with TRBJ2-2, with 10 positions matching TRBD2. Germline V CDR1 and CDR2: SGDLS, YYNGEE. V shed 4 bases and J 6 bases; nucleotides not matched to a gene: 6. The CDR3 covers 15 residues. The CDR3 is CASSLAGALAGELFF. The DNA of the CDR3 is TGTGCCAGCAGCCTAGCGGGAGCGTTAGCCGGGGAGCTGTTTTTT.

Points on this clone: The same CDR3 arises from other DNA sequences in this sample as well. V usage is TRBV7-9 and J usage is TRBJ2-1; D call uncertain. V was trimmed by 2 bases and J by 6 bases, leaving 5 bases between them. Germline V gives CDR1 SEHNR, CDR2 FQNEAQ (reference sequence). The CDR3 totals 12 residues. The CDR3 DNA follows: TGTGCCAGCAGCTTAAGAGGCAATGAGCAGTTCTTC. Translated, it gives CASSLRGNEQFF. Full variable domain (rest looked up from reference TRBV7-9 and TRBJ2-1): DTGVSQNPRHKITKRGQNVTFRCDPISEHNRLYWYRQTLGQGPEFLTYFQNEAQLEKSRLLSDRFSAERPKGSFSTLEIQRTEQGDSAMYLCASSLRGNEQFFGPGTRLTVL.

The chain links TRBV2 to TRBJ2-7; D is ambiguous. CDR3 length: 16 residues. Germline assignment: CDR1 SNHLY and CDR2 FYNNEI. V was cut by 2 bases and J by 9 bases, with 23 bases left in between. This CDR3 reads CASSENLPGLKSGQYF. DNA for the CDR3: TGTGCCAGCAGTGAAAATCTACCTGGGTTAAAGTCAGGGCAGTACTTC. The full variable domain, rest sourced from reference TRBV2 and TRBJ2-7, is EPEVTQTPSHQVTQMGQEVILRCVPISNHLYFYWYRQILGQKVEFLVSFYNNEISEKSEIFDDQFSVERPDGSNFTLKIRSTKLEDSAMYFCASSENLPGLKSGQYFGPGTRLTVT.

The chain joins TRBV3-1 (or the pseudogene TRBV3-2) to TRBJ1-5, with a tentative D call TRBD1 (5 bases). Germline CDR1 is LGHDT and CDR2 is YNNKEL (reference sequence). V lost 2 bases and J 4 bases, leaving 6 bases between the germline ends. The CDR3 is 13 amino acids. CDR3 nucleotides: TGTGCCAGCAGCCAACAGGGTAATCAGCCCCAGCATTTT. It translates to CASSQQGNQPQHF.

This chain uses TRBV11-2 with TRBJ2-7; 9 positions match TRBD1. Germline V gives CDR1 SGHAT, CDR2 FQNNGV. This CDR3 is 14 amino acids long. Losses at the gene ends were 6 bases for V and 3 bases for J; bases not matched to a gene: 6. CDR3 region: CASRSGTGYYEQYF. In nucleotides, the CDR3 is TGTGCCAGCAGGTCCGGGACAGGGTACTACGAGCAGTACTTC.

CDR3 nucleotide sequence: TGTGCCATCAGTGACAGTCTGGCCGGGGCCAACGTCCTGACTTTC. Protein: CAISDSLAGANVLTF. The V call is TRBV10-3, the J call TRBJ2-6, with D uncertain. The CDR3 loop spans 15 amino acids. V gave up 3 bases and J gave up 4 bases, with 10 bases separating them. The V gene's germline CDR1 is ENHRY and CDR2 SYGVKD.

The V and J genes are TRBV3-1 (or the pseudogene TRBV3-2) and TRBJ2-3; 8 nucleotides match TRBD2. The junction had 3 bases not matched to a gene; V was cut back by 5 bases and J by 2 bases. CDR3 size: 14 residues. Germline CDR1 and CDR2: LGHDT and YNNKEL (reference sequence). CDR3 nucleotides: TGTGCCAGCAGCGATAGCGGGACCACAGATACGCAGTATTTT. Amino acid sequence: CASSDSGTTDTQYF.

The rearrangement links TRBV5-1 to TRBJ1-1; tentatively, D is TRBD1 (5 bases). Germline V gene sequence: CDR1 SGHRS, CDR2 YFSETQ. V gave up 7 bases and J gave up 8 bases, with 15 bases separating them. CDR3 length: 12 residues. The CDR3 protein is CASRGREGEAFF. The CDR3 DNA sequence: TGCGCCAGCCGCGGGAGGGAGGGGGAAGCTTTCTTT.